This T cell receptor (beta chain) was obtained from a study of patients and donors after allogeneic stem cell transplantation. The CDR3 totals 15 residues. Germline CDR1 SGHKS, CDR2 YYEKEE (reference sequence). V lost 2 bases and J lost 7, with 15 bases in between. TCRdb passed the RT-PCR reads through MiXCR, listing each CDR3 protein once. The table has hundreds of thousands of distinct CDR3 sequences, more than 15% seen once. This receptor was taken from a human donor who was either an allogeneic HSCT recipient or a stem cell or donor lymphocyte infusion donor (not recorded which). It is not recorded whose cells these are; they may come from a transplant donor. The specimen was blood, either unsorted or a sorted T cell fraction (not recorded which). V gene TRBV5-5 combines with J gene TRBJ1-4; D not certain. The CDR3 DNA follows: TGTGCCAGCAGCTTTGGCGATAACCGGCCTGAAAAACTGTTTTTT. As protein: CASSFGDNRPEKLFF.